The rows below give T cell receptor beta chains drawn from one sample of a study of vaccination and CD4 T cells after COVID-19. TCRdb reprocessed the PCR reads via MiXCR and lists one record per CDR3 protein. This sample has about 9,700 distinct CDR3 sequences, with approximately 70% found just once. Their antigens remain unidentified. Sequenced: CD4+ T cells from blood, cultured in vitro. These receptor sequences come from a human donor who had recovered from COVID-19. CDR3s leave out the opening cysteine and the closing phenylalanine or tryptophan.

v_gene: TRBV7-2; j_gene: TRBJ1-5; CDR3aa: ASSFPGIQPQH
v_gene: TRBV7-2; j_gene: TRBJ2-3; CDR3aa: ASSLQYTDTQY
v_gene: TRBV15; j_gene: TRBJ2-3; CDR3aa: ATSRVGASGTSTDTQY
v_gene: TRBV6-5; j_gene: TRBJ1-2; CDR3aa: ASSYVDYGYT
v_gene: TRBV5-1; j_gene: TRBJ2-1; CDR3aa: ASSFSGRGAGEQF
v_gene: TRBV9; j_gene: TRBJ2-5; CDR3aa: ASSPPPGQDQETQY
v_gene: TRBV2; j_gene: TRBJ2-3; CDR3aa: ASSRALSGGATDTQY
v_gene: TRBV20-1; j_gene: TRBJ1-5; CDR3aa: SARDSRGPGQPQH
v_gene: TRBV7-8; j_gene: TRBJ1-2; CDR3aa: ASSLAARGQFPDGYT
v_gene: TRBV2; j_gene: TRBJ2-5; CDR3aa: ARSRGRGETQY
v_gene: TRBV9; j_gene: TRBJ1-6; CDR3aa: ASSVLGNNSPLH
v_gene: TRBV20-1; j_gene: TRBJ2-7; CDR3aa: SLTRDRVYEQY
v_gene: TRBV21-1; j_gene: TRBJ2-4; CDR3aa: ASTPGKGGKNIQY
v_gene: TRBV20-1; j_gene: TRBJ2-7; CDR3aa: SARSQIALGY
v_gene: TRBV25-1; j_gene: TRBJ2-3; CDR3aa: TSSEYVGADTQY
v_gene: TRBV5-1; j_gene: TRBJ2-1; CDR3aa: ASSVQVSPSNEQF
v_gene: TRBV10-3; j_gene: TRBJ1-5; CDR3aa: AISGAGGNQPQH
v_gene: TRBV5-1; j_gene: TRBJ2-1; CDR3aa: ASSPGQGGHNEQF
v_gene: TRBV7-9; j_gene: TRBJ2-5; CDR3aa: ASSRRTSGSSQETQY
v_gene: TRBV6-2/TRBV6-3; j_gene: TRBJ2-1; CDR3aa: ANSTTTGPYYNEQF
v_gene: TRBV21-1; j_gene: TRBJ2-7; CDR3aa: ASSKGLRGSSEQY
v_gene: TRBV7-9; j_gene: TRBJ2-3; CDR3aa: ASWGWSGDTQY
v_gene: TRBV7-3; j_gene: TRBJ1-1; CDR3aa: ASSPHGTANTEAF
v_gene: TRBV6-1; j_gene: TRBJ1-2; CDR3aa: ASGQGANYGYT
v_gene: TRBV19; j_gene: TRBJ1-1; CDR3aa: ASSIERRAGAF
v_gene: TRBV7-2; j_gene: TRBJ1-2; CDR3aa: ASSPRTGYGYT
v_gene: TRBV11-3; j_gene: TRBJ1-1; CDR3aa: ASTDRMGTEAF
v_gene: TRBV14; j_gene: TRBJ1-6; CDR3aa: ASSQLGTGQAPLH
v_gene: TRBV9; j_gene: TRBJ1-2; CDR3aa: ASNPGQGVWYGYT
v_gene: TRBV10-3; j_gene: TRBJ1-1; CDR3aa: AIRGAPRDTEAF
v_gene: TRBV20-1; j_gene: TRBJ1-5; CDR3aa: SARDTGTVSNQPQH
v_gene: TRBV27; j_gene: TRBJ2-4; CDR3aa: ASSPQGENIQY
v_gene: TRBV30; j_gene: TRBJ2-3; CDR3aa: AWSVTRGTDTQY
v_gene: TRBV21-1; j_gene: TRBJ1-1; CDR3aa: ASSKLFQGNKNTEAF
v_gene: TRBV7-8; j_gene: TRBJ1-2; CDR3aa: ASNAGGGDGYT
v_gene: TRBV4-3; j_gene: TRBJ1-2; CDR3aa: ASSQGTGEYGYT
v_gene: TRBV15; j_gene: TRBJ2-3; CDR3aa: ATSRSLSMGDTQY
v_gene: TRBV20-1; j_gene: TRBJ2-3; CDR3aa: SARDLWVAVYTDTQY
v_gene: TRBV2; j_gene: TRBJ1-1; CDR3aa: ASSRYTGRSTEAF
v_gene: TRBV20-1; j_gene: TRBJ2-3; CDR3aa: SARRDSTPDTQY
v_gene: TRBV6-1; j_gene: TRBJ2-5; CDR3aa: ASRGTGKETQY
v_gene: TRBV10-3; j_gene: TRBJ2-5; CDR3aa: AISDRMKETQY
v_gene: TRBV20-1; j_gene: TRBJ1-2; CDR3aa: SARVVDGYT
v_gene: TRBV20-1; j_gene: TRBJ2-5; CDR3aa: SAIGTNQETQY
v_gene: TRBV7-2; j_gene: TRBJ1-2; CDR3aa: AMSEGSGYT
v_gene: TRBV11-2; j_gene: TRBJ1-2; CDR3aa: ASSLARGPYGYT
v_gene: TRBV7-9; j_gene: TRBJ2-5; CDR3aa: ASSLPLTGHQETQY
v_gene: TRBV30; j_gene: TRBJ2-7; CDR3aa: AWRGDRAVEQY
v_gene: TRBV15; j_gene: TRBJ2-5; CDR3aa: ATSRDPPRGTSGFQETQY
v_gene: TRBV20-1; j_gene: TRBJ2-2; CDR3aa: STMSANTGELF
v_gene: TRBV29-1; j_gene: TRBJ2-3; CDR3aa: SVTRTSDGTDTQY